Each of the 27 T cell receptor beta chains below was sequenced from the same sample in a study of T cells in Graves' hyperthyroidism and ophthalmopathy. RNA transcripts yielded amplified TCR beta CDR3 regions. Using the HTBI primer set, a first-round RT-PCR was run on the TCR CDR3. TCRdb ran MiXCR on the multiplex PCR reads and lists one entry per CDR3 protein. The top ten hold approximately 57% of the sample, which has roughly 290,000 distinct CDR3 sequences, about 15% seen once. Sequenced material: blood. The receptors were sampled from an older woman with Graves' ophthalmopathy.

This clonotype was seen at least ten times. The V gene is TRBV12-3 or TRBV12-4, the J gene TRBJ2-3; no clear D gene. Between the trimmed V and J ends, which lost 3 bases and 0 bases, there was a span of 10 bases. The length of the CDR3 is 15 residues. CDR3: CASSFVSPSTDTQYF. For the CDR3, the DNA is TGTGCCAGCAGTTTTGTTTCCCCGAGCACAGATACGCAGTATTTT.

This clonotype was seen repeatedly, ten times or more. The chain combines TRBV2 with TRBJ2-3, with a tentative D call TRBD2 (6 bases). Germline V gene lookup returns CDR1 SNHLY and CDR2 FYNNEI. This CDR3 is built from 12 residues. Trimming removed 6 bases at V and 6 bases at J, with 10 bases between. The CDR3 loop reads CASREGADTQYF. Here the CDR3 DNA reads TGTGCCAGCAGGGAGGGAGCGGATACGCAGTATTTT.

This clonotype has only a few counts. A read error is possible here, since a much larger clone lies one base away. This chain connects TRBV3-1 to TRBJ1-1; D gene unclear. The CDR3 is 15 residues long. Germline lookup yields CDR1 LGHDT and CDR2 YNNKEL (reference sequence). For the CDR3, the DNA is TGTACCAGCAGCCAAGGTTTCGGGGAGAACACTGAAGCTTTCTTT. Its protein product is CTSSQGFGENTEAFF.

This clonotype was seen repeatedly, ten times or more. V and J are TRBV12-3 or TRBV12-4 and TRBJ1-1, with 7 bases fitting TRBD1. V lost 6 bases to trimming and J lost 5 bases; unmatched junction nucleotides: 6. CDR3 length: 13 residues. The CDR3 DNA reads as TGTGCCAGCAGGGCGACAGGGAGTACTGAAGCTTTCTTT. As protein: CASRATGSTEAFF.

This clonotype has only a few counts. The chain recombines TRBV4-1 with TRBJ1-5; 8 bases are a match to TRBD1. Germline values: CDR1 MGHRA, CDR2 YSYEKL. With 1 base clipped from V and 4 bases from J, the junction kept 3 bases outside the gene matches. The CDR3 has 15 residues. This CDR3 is CASSQAGGANQPQHF. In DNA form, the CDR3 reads TGCGCCAGCAGCCAAGCAGGGGGCGCGAATCAGCCCCAGCATTTT.

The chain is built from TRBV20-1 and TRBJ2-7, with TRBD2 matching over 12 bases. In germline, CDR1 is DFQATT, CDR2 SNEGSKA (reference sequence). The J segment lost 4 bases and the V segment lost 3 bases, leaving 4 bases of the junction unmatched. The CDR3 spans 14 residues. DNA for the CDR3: TGCAGTGCTAGCCCCGGACTAGCGGGGTACGAGCAGTACTTC. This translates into CSASPGLAGYEQYF.

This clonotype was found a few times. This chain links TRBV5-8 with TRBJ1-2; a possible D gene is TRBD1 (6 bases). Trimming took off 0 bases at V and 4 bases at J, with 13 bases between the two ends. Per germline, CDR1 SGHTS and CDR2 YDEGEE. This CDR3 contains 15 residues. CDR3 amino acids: CASSLGGYRVYGYTF. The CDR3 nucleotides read TGTGCCAGCAGCTTGGGAGGGTACAGGGTCTATGGCTACACCTTC.

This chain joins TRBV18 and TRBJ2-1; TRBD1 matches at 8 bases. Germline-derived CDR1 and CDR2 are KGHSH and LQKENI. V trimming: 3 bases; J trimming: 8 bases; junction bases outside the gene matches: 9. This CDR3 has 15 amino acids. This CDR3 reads CASSPWTGSSDEQFF. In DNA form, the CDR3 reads TGTGCCAGCTCACCTTGGACAGGGTCCTCCGATGAGCAGTTCTTC.

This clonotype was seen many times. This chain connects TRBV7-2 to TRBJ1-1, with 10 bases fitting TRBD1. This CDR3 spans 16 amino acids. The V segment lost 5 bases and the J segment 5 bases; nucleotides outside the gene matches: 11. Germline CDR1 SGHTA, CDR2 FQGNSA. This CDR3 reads CASSARQGAGGTEAFF. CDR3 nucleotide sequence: TGTGCCAGCAGCGCCAGACAGGGGGCTGGTGGGACTGAAGCTTTCTTT.

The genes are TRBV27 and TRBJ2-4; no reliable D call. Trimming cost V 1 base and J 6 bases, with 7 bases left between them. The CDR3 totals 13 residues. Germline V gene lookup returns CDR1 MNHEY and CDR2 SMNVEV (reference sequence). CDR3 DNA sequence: TGTGCCAGCAGTTTATTACCCCTAAACATTCAGTACTTC. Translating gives CASSLLPLNIQYF.

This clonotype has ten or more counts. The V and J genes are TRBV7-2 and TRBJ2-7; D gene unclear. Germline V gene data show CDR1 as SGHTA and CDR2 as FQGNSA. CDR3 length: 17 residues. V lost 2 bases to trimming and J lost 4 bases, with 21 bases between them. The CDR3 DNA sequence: TGTGCCAGCAGCTTACAAATCGTGTCTAGAGGCTCTTACGAGCAGTACTTC. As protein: CASSLQIVSRGSYEQYF.

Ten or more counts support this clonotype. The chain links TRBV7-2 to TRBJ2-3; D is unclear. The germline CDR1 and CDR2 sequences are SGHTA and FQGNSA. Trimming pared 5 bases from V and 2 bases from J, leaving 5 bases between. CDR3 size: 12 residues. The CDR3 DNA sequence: TGTGCCAGCAGCCCCCACACAGATACGCAGTATTTT. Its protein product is CASSPHTDTQYF.

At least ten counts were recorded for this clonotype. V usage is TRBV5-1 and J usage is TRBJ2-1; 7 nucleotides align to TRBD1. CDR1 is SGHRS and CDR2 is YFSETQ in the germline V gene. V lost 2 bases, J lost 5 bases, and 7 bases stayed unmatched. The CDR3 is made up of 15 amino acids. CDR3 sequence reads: CASSFEGQSNNEQFF. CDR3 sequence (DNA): TGCGCCAGCAGCTTTGAGGGACAGTCCAACAATGAGCAGTTCTTC.

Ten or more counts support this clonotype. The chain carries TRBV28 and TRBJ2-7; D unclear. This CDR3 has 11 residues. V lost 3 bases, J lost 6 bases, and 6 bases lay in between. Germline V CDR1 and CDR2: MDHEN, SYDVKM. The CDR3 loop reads CASSFPPEQYF. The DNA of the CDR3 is TGTGCCAGCAGTTTCCCTCCCGAGCAGTACTTC.

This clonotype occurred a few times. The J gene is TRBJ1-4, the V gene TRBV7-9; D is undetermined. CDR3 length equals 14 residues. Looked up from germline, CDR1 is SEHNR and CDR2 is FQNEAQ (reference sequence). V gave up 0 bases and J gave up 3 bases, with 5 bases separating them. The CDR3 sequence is CASSLAAANEKLFF. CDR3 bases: TGTGCCAGCAGCTTAGCGGCAGCTAATGAAAAACTGTTTTTT.

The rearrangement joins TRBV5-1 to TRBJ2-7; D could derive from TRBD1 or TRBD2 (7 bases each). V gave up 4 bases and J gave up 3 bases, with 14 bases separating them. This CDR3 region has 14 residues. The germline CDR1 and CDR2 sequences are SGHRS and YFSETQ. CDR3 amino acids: CASSPGGVIYEQYF. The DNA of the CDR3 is TGCGCCAGCAGCCCAGGGGGGGTGATCTACGAGCAGTACTTC. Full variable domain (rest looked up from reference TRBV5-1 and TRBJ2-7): KAGVTQTPRYLIKTRGQQVTLSCSPISGHRSVSWYQQTPGQGLQFLFEYFSETQRNKGNFPGRFSGRQFSNSRSEMNVSTLELGDSALYLCASSPGGVIYEQYFGPGTRLTVT.

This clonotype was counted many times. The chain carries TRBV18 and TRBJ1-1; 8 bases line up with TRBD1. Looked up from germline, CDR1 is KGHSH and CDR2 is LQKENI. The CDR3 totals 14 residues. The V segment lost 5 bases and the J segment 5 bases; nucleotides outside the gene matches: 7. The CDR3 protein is CASSETGEGTEAFF. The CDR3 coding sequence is TGTGCCAGCTCAGAGACAGGGGAAGGTACTGAAGCTTTCTTT.

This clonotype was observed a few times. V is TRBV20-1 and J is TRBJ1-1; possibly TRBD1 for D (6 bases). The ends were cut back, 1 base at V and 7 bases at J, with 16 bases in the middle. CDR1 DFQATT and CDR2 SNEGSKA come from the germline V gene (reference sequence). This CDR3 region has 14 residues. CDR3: CSARGRDPGDEAFF. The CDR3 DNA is TGCAGTGCTAGAGGCAGGGACCCAGGGGATGAAGCTTTCTTT.

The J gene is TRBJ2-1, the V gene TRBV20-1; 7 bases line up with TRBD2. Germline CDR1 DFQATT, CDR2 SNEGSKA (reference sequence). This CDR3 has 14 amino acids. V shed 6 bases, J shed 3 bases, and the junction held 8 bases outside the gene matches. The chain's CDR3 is CSAAGKRGYNEQFF. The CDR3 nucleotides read TGCAGTGCAGCAGGGAAGCGGGGCTACAATGAGCAGTTCTTC.

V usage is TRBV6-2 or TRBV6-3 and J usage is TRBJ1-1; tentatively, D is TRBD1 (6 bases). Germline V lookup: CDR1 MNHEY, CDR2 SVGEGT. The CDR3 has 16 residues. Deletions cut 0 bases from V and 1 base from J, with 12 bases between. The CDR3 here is CASSYSVGAGNTEAFF. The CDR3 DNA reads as TGTGCCAGCAGTTACTCGGTGGGGGCCGGGAACACTGAAGCTTTCTTT.

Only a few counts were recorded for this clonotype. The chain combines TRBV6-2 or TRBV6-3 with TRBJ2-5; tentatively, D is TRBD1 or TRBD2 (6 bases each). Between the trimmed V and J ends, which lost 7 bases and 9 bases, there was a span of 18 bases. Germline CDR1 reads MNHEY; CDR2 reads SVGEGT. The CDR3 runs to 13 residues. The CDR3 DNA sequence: TGTGCCAGCAAACCCAGGACAAGGGGGGCCCAGTACTTC. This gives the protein CASKPRTRGAQYF.

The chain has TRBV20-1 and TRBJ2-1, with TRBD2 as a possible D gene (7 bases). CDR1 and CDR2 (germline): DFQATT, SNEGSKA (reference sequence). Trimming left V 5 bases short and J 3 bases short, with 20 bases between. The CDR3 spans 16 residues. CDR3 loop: CSAGGGGARGYNEQFF. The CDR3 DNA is TGCAGTGCTGGGGGGGGGGGGGCCCGAGGCTACAATGAGCAGTTCTTC.

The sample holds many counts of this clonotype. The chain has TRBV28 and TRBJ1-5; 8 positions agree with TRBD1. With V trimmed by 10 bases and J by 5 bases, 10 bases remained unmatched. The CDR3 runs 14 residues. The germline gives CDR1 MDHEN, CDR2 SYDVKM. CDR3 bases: TGTGCCATGGGAGAGGCAGGGGGCGATCAGCCCCAGCATTTT. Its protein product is CAMGEAGGDQPQHF.

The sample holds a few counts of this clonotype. The CDR3 DNA reads as TGTGCCAGCAGTTACTCGGGACGCGCGGTACCAGCTTTCTTT. Translation gives CASSYSGRAVPAFF. The V gene is TRBV6-5, the J gene TRBJ1-1; tentative D call: TRBD1 (5 bases). The CDR3 runs 14 residues. With 0 bases removed from V and 10 bases from J, the gap between germline ends came to 15 bases. Germline assignment: CDR1 MNHEY and CDR2 SVGAGI.

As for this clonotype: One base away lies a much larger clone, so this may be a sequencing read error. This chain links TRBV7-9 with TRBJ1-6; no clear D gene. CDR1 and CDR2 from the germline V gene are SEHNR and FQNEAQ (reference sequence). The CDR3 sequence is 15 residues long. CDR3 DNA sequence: TGTACCAGCACTCCGGCGGGAGACATGAATTCACCCCTCCACTTT. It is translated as CTSTPAGDMNSPLHF. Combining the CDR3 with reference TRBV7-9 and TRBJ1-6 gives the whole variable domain DTGVSQNPRHKITKRGQNVTFRCDPISEHNRLYWYRQTLGQGPEFLTYFQNEAQLEKSRLLSDRFSAERPKGSFSTLEIQRTEQGDSAMYLCTSTPAGDMNSPLHFGNGTRLTVT.

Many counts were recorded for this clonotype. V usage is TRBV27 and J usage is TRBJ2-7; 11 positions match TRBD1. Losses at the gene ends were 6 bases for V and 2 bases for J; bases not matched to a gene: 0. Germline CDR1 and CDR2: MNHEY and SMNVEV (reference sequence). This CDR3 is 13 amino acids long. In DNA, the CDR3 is TGTGCCAGCAGGGGACAGGGGGCCTACGAGCAGTACTTC. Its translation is CASRGQGAYEQYF.

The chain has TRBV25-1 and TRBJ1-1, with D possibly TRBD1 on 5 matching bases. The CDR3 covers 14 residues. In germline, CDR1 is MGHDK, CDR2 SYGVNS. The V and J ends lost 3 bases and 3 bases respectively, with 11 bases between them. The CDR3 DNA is TGTGCCAGCAGTGACCGGGGGGTCGACACTGAAGCTTTCTTT. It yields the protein CASSDRGVDTEAFF.